A single sample gave rise to the 6 T cell receptor beta chains below, sequenced in a study of cytomegalovirus exposure and HLA in healthy donors. The PCR ran on 60 Vbeta and 13 Jbeta primers. Clones were sequenced by immunoSEQ multiplex PCR, and TCRdb holds only the in-frame ones, with some missing. Recorded for this sample: 130,000 to 150,000 clones. Sequenced: PBMCs. The origin of the receptors is a man aged 35-49 years in good health and CMV-seronegative.

The chain uses TRBV5-1 and TRBJ1-1, with TRBD1 matching over 7 bases. The CDR3 loop spans 14 amino acids. Germline CDR1 is SGHRS and CDR2 is YFSETQ. Trimming took 5 bases from V and 3 from J; bases not matched to a gene: 7. The CDR3 spells CASRIPGGDTEAFF. The CDR3 DNA is TGCGCCAGCAGGATACCAGGGGGAGACACTGAAGCTTTCTTT.

The rearrangement uses TRBV19 and TRBJ2-2; 8 bases match TRBD1. Germline V lookup: CDR1 LNHDA, CDR2 SQIVND (reference sequence). There are 13 residues in the CDR3. V lost 8 bases and J lost 4; bases outside the gene matches: 3. CDR3: CASRDRGTGELFF. CDR3 sequence (DNA): TGTGCCAGTCGCGACAGGGGCACCGGGGAGCTGTTTTTT.

The rearrangement joins TRBV5-4 to TRBJ1-1, with a possible D match to TRBD1 (6 bases). CDR3 length: 14 amino acids. CDR1 SGHNT and CDR2 YYREEE come from the germline V gene (reference sequence). The V and J ends lost 4 bases and 4 bases respectively, with 14 bases between them. The CDR3 reads CASSPEGGRTEAFF. The CDR3, as DNA: TGTGCCAGCAGCCCCGAGGGGGGGCGCACTGAAGCTTTCTTT.

V is TRBV11-2 and J is TRBJ1-1; perhaps TRBD1 as D (5 bases). The CDR3 is made up of 14 amino acids. The V end lost 4 bases, the J end lost 8 bases, and 17 bases lay between the germline ends. CDR1 is SGHAT and CDR2 is FQNNGV in the germline V gene. This CDR3 is CASSSPWGGSEAFF. The CDR3 DNA reads as TGTGCCAGCAGCTCTCCCTGGGGGGGTTCAGAAGCTTTCTTT.

The gene calls are TRBV6-5 and TRBJ2-1; a possible D gene is TRBD1 (6 bases). The CDR3 consists of 14 residues. Trimming took off 5 bases at V and 4 bases at J, with 12 bases between the two ends. Germline V lookup: CDR1 MNHEY, CDR2 SVGAGI. CDR3 sequence (DNA): TGTGCCAGCAGTACCGGGACAAAATACAATGAGCAGTTCTTC. It specifies CASSTGTKYNEQFF.

The V call is TRBV12-5, the J call TRBJ1-4; 7 nucleotides agree with TRBD1. The V segment lost 2 bases and the J segment 8 bases; nucleotides outside the gene matches: 5. Germline lookup yields CDR1 LGHNT and CDR2 FRNRAP. The CDR3 sequence is 14 residues long. The CDR3 protein is CASGLSGGVEKLFF. The CDR3, as DNA: TGTGCTAGTGGTTTGTCAGGGGGTGTGGAAAAACTGTTTTTT.